This T cell receptor beta chain comes out of a study of control samples from healthy donors and cancer patients. TCRdb's table, derived via immunoSEQ multiplex PCR, lists solely in-frame clones and lacks some. The table shows under 450,000 clones, with around 90% occurring only once. Trimming shortened V by 8 bases and J by 0 bases, and 10 bases separated the two germline ends. The CDR3 runs 13 residues. Looked up from germline, CDR1 is LNHDA and CDR2 is SQIVND (reference sequence). The clonotype was recovered from a man in his forties with head and neck cancer. The sequenced sample was PBMCs. V gene TRBV19 combines with J gene TRBJ1-1, with D maybe TRBD1 (5 bases). CDR3 coding DNA: TGTGCCAGTGCTCAGGGTATGAACACTGAAGCTTTCTTT. As protein: CASAQGMNTEAFF.